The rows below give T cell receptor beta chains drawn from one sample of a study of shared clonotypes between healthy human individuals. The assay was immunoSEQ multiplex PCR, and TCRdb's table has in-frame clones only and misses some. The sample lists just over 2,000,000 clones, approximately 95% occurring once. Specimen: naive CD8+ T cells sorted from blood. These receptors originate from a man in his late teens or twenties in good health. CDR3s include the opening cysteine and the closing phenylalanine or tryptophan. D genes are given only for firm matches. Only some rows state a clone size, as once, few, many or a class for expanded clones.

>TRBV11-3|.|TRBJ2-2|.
TGTGCCAGCAGCGATGTGCCGGGAACCGGGGAGCTGTTTTTT
CASSDVPGTGELFF
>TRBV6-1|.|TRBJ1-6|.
TGTGCCAGCAGTGAATCAGGGGATAGTTCACCCCTCCACTTT
CASSESGDSSPLHF
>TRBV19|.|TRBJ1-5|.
TGTGCCAGTAGTCTTGGGTTTAGCAATCAGCCCCAGCATTTT
CASSLGFSNQPQHF
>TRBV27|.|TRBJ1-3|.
TGTGCCAGCAGTTTATTGGGAAACTCTGGAAACACCATATATTTT
CASSLLGNSGNTIYF
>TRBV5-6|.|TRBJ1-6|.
TGTGCCAGCAGCGCGACATGGGGAAATTCACCCCTCCACTTT
CASSATWGNSPLHF
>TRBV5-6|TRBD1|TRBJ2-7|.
TGTGCCAGCAGCCCTGGGACAGCCTTCTCCTACGAGCAGTACTTC
CASSPGTAFSYEQYF
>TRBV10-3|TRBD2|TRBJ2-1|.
TGTGCCATCAGTGACCCAGCGGGGGAGAATGAGCAGTTCTTC
CAISDPAGENEQFF
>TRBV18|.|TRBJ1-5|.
TGTGCCAGCTCATCACAGGGCAACCAGCCCCAGCATTTT
CASSSQGNQPQHF
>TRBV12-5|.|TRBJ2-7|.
TGTGCTAGTGGTTCCTATATCACCGAGCAGTACTTC
CASGSYITEQYF
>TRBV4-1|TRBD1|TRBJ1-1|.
TGCGCCAGCTCCGGACAGGTTGAAGCTTTCTTT
CASSGQVEAFF
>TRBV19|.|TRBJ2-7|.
TGTGCCACCAGTCCCGGCGGGGCGTACGAGCAGTACTTC
CATSPGGAYEQYF
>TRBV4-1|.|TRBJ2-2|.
TGCGCCAGCAGCCAAGGCTCCACCGGGGAGCTGTTTTTT
CASSQGSTGELFF
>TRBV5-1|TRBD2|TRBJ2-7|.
TGCGCCAGCAGCCCGGGGGTAGCGGGCTACGAGCAGTACTTC
CASSPGVAGYEQYF
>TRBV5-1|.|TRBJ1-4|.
TGCGCCAGCAGCTTGGCTGTGGTTTCTAATGAAAAACTGTTTTTT
CASSLAVVSNEKLFF
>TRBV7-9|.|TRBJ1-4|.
TGTGCCAGCAGCTTGGTAGGGGACGATACTGAAAAACTGTTTTTT
CASSLVGDDTEKLFF
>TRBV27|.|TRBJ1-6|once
TGTGCCAGCAGTTTATCGTATGGGGACTCCTATAATTCACCCCTCCACTTT
CASSLSYGDSYNSPLHF
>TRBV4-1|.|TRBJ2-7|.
TGCGCCAGCAGCCAAGGATTTGGGACGTTGGGTGCCGAGCAGTACTTC
CASSQGFGTLGAEQYF
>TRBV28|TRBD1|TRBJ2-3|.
TGTGCCAGCAGTGCCCACAGGGGGACGGCAGATACGCAGTATTTT
CASSAHRGTADTQYF
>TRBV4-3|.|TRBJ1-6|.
TGCGCCAGCAGCCAAGATGTCGAACTGAATTCACCCCTCCACTTT
CASSQDVELNSPLHF
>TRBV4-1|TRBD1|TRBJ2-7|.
TGCGCCAGCAGCCAAACAGGGGCCACCTACGAGCAGTACTTC
CASSQTGATYEQYF
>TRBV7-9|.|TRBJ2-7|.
TGTGCCAGCAGCTACGACTCCGTCTACTACGAGCAGTACTTC
CASSYDSVYYEQYF
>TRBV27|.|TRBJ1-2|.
TGTGCCAGCAGTTTTAGAGGTTGGTATGGCTACACCTTC
CASSFRGWYGYTF
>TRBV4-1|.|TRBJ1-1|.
TGCGCCAGCAGCCACCGGGGCTTCAACACTGAAGCTTTCTTT
CASSHRGFNTEAFF
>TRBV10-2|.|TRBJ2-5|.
TGCGCCAGCAGTGAGGTAGCAGAGCCGGAGACCCAGTACTTC
CASSEVAEPETQYF
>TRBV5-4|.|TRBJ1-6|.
TGTGCCAGCAGCTTTGGGGGTAATTCACCCCTCCACTTT
CASSFGGNSPLHF
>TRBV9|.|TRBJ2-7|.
TGTGCCAGCAGCCAAGGTAGTACCCCCTACGAGCAGTACTTC
CASSQGSTPYEQYF
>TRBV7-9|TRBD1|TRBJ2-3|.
TGTGCCAGCAGCCCCGTCGACAGGGCGATCACAGATACGCAGTATTTT
CASSPVDRAITDTQYF
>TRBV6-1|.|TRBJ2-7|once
TGTGCCAGCAGTGGGGAGGGGGCCGAGCAGTACTTC
CASSGEGAEQYF
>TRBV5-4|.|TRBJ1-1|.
TGTGCCAGCAGAGGTATCAACACTGAAGCTTTCTTT
CASRGINTEAFF
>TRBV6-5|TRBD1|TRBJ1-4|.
TGTGCCAGCAGTACCGACAGGGGGAATGAAAAACTGTTTTTT
CASSTDRGNEKLFF
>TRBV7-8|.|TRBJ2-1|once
TGTGCCAGCAGCTCACAGTGGGGGGGGCTGGGTGAGCAGTTCTTC
CASSSQWGGLGEQFF
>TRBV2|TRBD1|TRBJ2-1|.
TGTGCCGGAGGTCCGGGACAGGGTTACAATGAGCAGTTCTTC
CAGGPGQGYNEQFF
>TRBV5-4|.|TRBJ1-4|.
TGTGCCAGCAGCTTGGAAGGTGGGGATGAAAAACTGTTTTTT
CASSLEGGDEKLFF
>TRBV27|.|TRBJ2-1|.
TGTGCCAGCAGTTTGGTCTCCAATGAGCAGTTCTTC
CASSLVSNEQFF
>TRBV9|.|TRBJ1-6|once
TGTGCCAGCAGCGAGGCCCCAGGGGAAGCCCGTGGTGTCCTCCACTTT
CASSEAPGEARGVLHF
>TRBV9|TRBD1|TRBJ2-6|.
TGTGCCAGCAGCGGCACAGGGGCCAGCTCTGGGGCCAACGTCCTGACTTTC
CASSGTGASSGANVLTF
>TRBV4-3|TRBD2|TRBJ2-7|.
TGCGCCAGCAGCCAAGTACGGGTCTTGGGACTAGCGGGGGGTGGGTACGAGCAGTACTTC
CASSQVRVLGLAGGGYEQYF
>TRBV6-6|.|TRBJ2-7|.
TGTGCCAGCACCCCCTCCGGAGATTACGAGCAGTACTTC
CASTPSGDYEQYF
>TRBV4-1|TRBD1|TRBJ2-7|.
TGCGCCAGCAGCCTTAGCTCAGGGGGCGGGTACGAGCAGTACTTC
CASSLSSGGGYEQYF
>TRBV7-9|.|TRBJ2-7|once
TGTGCCAGCAGCTCCGGGGGCTACTACGAGCAGTACTTC
CASSSGGYYEQYF
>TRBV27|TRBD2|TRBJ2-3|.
TGTGCCAGCAGTTTAACCCCTAGCGGCTACACAGATACGCAGTATTTT
CASSLTPSGYTDTQYF
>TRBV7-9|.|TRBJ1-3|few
TGTGCCAGCAGCTTTCTTGAGGCGACCTCTCGGTCCTCTGGAAACACCATATATTTT
CASSFLEATSRSSGNTIYF
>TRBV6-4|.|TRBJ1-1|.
TGTGCCAGCAGTAGACAGGAGAACACTGAAGCTTTCTTT
CASSRQENTEAFF
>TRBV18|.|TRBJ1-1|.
TGTGCCAGCTCACCACCGTTCGGGGATGGTATGAACACTGAAGCTTTCTTT
CASSPPFGDGMNTEAFF
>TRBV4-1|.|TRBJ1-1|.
TGCGCCAGCAGCCACCCCCAGGGAGTGAACACTGAAGCTTTCTTT
CASSHPQGVNTEAFF
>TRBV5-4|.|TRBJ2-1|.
TGTGCCAGCAGCTCCCCCCCAGGGAGAGAGCAGTTCTTC
CASSSPPGREQFF
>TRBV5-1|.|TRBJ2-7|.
TGCGCCAGCAGCTTGGTCACCCGCCCCTACGAGCAGTACTTC
CASSLVTRPYEQYF
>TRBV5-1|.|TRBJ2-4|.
TGCGCCAGCAGCTTGCAAGATCCCAAAAACATTCAGTACTTC
CASSLQDPKNIQYF